This T cell receptor (beta chain) is drawn from a study of blood T cell repertoires in COVID-19. Study information: Sites across the United States, Italy and Spain contributed samples from acute and convalescent COVID-19. T cells, B-cell-depleted T cells, or PBMCs provided the cDNA or gDNA that served as material.

Here immunoSEQ multiplex PCR was the method, and the copy in TCRdb shows in-frame clones only, minus some. The profile shows around 140,000 clones, approximately 82% of them singletons. The CDR3 sequence is 16 residues long. Trimming took 5 bases from V and 2 from J; bases not matched to a gene: 6. CDR1 is MNHNS, CDR2 SASEGT, per germline. The sequencing input was peripheral blood. The genes are TRBV6-1 and TRBJ2-5; 12 bases agree with TRBD2. This sequence was found in a man aged 55 to 70 with active or convalescent COVID-19. This chain's CDR3 is CASSQGLAGLQETQYF. The CDR3 DNA reads as TGTGCCAGCAGTCAAGGACTAGCGGGGCTACAAGAGACCCAGTACTTC.